This is a list of T cell receptor beta chains from one sample in a study of blood T cells in healthy people across ages. TCRdb redid the calling of the 5' RACE reads with MiXCR, one entry per CDR3 protein. The sample comprises around 650,000 distinct CDR3 sequences, about a third of which are singletons, and about 16% rests with the top ten. Material for sequencing was blood. These receptors all come from a woman of 80 years or more in good health. The CDR3 runs from the conserved cysteine through the conserved F or W. Fields, in order: D gene, V gene, clone size, J gene, CDR3 protein, CDR3 DNA. The D gene is left open where the match is weak. Clone sizes are given selectively: once, few, many, or a class where the clone is expanded.

>-|TRBV27|many|TRBJ1-6
CASRGGYNSPLHF
TGTGCCAGCAGGGGAGGCTATAATTCACCCCTCCACTTT
>-|TRBV25-1|-|TRBJ2-2
CATKGPGAGELFF
TGTGCCACAAAGGGCCCGGGCGCCGGGGAGCTGTTTTTT
>-|TRBV5-1|once|TRBJ2-7
CANSLTAGLNNEQYF
TGCGCCAACAGCTTAACCGCCGGCTTAAACAATGAGCAGTACTTC
>-|TRBV5-1|few|TRBJ1-2
CASSLAGDWTYGYTF
TGCGCCAGCAGCTTGGCCGGGGACTGGACCTATGGCTACACCTTC
>-|TRBV18|many|TRBJ2-2
CASSPGGRSTGELFF
TGTGCCAGCTCACCAGGGGGGCGCAGCACCGGGGAGCTGTTTTTT
>TRBD1|TRBV2|-|TRBJ1-2
CASRKGTGNYGYTF
TGTGCCAGCAGGAAAGGGACAGGGAACTATGGGTACACCTTC
>-|TRBV6-1|-|TRBJ1-2
CASSEREGWYGYTF
TGTGCCAGCAGTGAGCGGGAGGGGTGGTATGGCTACACCTTC
>-|TRBV7-9|few|TRBJ1-4
CASSPNSVLNEKLFF
TGTGCCAGCAGTCCGAACAGTGTTCTTAATGAAAAACTGTTTTTT
>-|TRBV5-1|many|TRBJ2-1
CASSGTGPQQFF
TGCGCCAGCAGCGGAACAGGCCCTCAGCAGTTCTTC
>-|TRBV11-2|few|TRBJ2-7
CASSLYMTGYEQYF
TGTGCCAGCAGCCTATATATGACAGGCTACGAGCAGTACTTC
>TRBD1|TRBV20-1|-|TRBJ2-1
CSAEGQENNEQFF
TGCAGTGCAGAAGGACAGGAGAACAATGAGCAGTTCTTC
>-|TRBV20-1|-|TRBJ1-5
CSAREAGTPNQPQHF
TGCAGTGCTAGGGAGGCCGGGACACCTAATCAGCCCCAGCATTTT
>-|TRBV7-8|few|TRBJ1-1
CASSLGLRQVNTEAFF
TGTGCCAGCAGCTTAGGTTTACGGCAGGTGAACACTGAAGCTTTCTTT
>TRBD2|TRBV7-6|-|TRBJ2-1
CASSLAGSGRAVNEQFF
TGTGCCAGCAGCTTAGCGGGTAGCGGGAGGGCGGTCAATGAGCAGTTCTTC
>TRBD1|TRBV7-3|few|TRBJ2-1
CASSLMTGTGEDEQFF
TGTGCCAGCAGCTTAATGACCGGGACAGGGGAGGATGAGCAGTTCTTC
>-|TRBV12-3/TRBV12-4|many|TRBJ1-5
CASSFSGTGNQPQHF
TGTGCCAGCAGTTTTTCGGGGACTGGCAATCAGCCCCAGCATTTT
>-|TRBV5-1|many|TRBJ2-1
CASSLDPTPGSYNEQFF
TGCGCCAGCAGCTTGGATCCCACCCCAGGGTCCTACAATGAGCAGTTCTTC
>-|TRBV29-1|-|TRBJ2-2
CSVTGTGERFF
TGCAGCGTGACTGGCACCGGGGAGCGGTTTTTT
>-|TRBV24-1|many|TRBJ1-5
CATSRDSNQPQHF
TGTGCCACCAGTCGAGATAGCAATCAGCCCCAGCATTTT
>TRBD2|TRBV5-4|few|TRBJ2-1
CASSLVGTSPNEQFF
TGTGCCAGCAGCTTGGTCGGGACTAGTCCCAATGAGCAGTTCTTC
>-|TRBV5-1|-|TRBJ1-1
CASSLEARGAFF
TGCGCCAGCAGCTTGGAAGCACGTGGAGCTTTCTTT
>TRBD1|TRBV7-9|-|TRBJ1-2
CASSGRTGGLDGYTF
TGTGCCAGCAGCGGACGGACAGGGGGCTTGGACGGCTACACCTTC
>TRBD2|TRBV18|-|TRBJ2-1
CASSPLTSGGRGEQFF
TGTGCCAGCTCACCACTCACTAGCGGGGGGAGAGGTGAGCAGTTCTTC
>TRBD1|TRBV6-5|-|TRBJ1-6
CASRLGQGANSPPHF
TGTGCCAGCAGGCTGGGACAGGGGGCGAATTCGCCCCCCCACTTT
>-|TRBV6-1|many|TRBJ1-2
CASNPGGADGYTF
TGTGCCAGCAACCCGGGAGGAGCGGATGGCTACACCTTC
>-|TRBV30|-|TRBJ1-6
CAWSPSGFNSPLHF
TGTGCCTGGAGTCCTTCGGGTTTTAATTCACCCCTCCACTTT
>-|TRBV15|few|TRBJ1-5
CATSRDRRSNQPQHF
TGTGCCACCAGCAGAGACCGTAGAAGCAATCAGCCCCAGCATTTT
>TRBD2|TRBV4-2|many|TRBJ2-1
CASSQDSGGGADGNEQFF
TGTGCCAGCAGCCAAGATTCGGGAGGGGGGGCCGACGGCAATGAGCAGTTCTTC
>TRBD1|TRBV4-3|few|TRBJ2-5
CASSRQLGGTGGSGETQYF
TGCGCCAGCAGCCGGCAGCTAGGGGGGACAGGGGGCTCGGGGGAGACCCAGTACTTC
>-|TRBV30|-|TRBJ1-3
CAWSSGSSGNTIYF
TGTGCCTGGAGTAGTGGCAGCTCTGGAAACACCATATATTTT
>-|TRBV6-1|many|TRBJ1-2
CASSESGEGGYTF
TGTGCCAGCAGTGAATCTGGGGAAGGTGGCTACACCTTC
>-|TRBV14|-|TRBJ2-1
CASSPTIGDFTYNEQFF
TGTGCCAGCAGCCCGACCATCGGAGATTTTACCTACAATGAGCAGTTCTTC
>TRBD1|TRBV7-2|few|TRBJ2-5
CASSLSFTGGREETQYF
TGTGCCAGCAGCTTAAGTTTTACAGGGGGCAGAGAAGAGACCCAGTACTTC
>TRBD1|TRBV2|many|TRBJ2-7
CASSNSGTGGYEQYF
TGTGCCAGCAGTAACTCCGGGACAGGGGGCTACGAGCAGTACTTC
>TRBD2|TRBV7-8|many|TRBJ2-3
CASSPQGGGFTSTDTQYF
TGTGCCAGCAGCCCCCAGGGCGGGGGGTTTACCTCCACAGATACGCAGTATTTT